This TCR beta chain came from a study of T-cell memory formation after mild COVID-19. CDR1 LGHDT and CDR2 YNNKEL come from the germline V gene (reference sequence). The J segment lost 4 bases and the V segment lost 7 bases, leaving 3 bases of the junction unmatched. The length of the CDR3 is 15 residues. This clonotype was counted a few times. Its specificity is unknown. Findings of the study overall: Later expanders leaned CD4+, whereas day 15 to 85 contracting clones were balanced CD4/CD8.

MiXCR, run by TCRdb on the 5' RACE reads, gives a single entry per CDR3 protein. The sample has roughly 200,000 distinct CDR3 sequences; over 9.5% are singletons. Sample: PBMCs or a T cell subset sorted from them (not recorded which). The source of this sequence is a young man who had mild COVID-19 (a few samples of this study predate the infection). Cell type and time point are not known. V and J are TRBV3-1 and TRBJ2-1, with 14 bases that match TRBD2. The CDR3 here is CASTRLAGGYNEQFF. The CDR3, as DNA: TGTGCCAGCACTCGACTAGCGGGGGGGTACAATGAGCAGTTCTTC.